The sequence of this T cell receptor (beta chain) was determined in a study of cytomegalovirus exposure and HLA in healthy donors. Overall study results and limits: Among the most significant clusters, several appeared linked to common viral pathogens in a later analysis.

This clone was counted a few times. What it recognizes is unknown. CDR3 size: 15 residues. Germline loops: CDR1 LGHNA, CDR2 YSLEER. J gave up 4 bases and V 3 bases, and 5 bases lay outside the gene matches. PCR primers comprised 60 Vbeta and 13 Jbeta primers. TCRdb's table, derived via immunoSEQ multiplex PCR, lists solely in-frame clones and lacks some. Seen here are roughly 35,000 clones, around 50% observed once, and the top ten hold 6.2%. The material sequenced was PBMCs. This chain joins TRBV4-3 and TRBJ1-4, with 7 bases identical to TRBD1. The receptor was derived from a woman aged 40 to 50 in good health and CMV-seropositive. In DNA, the CDR3 is TGCGCCAGCAGCCACTGGACAGGCATTAATGAAAAACTGTTTTTT. Translating it yields CASSHWTGINEKLFF.